This T cell receptor (beta chain) was retrieved from a study of T cells expressing NK-cell markers. Overall study results and limits: Expanded clones of NKG2C+ T cells had an unclear HCMV specificity.

The CDR3 is made up of 14 amino acids. Germline lookup yields CDR1 MGHRA and CDR2 YSYEKL. As concerns this clonotype: Its antigen remains unidentified.

Beta-chain TCR cDNA was generated via 5'RACE template switching with UMIs. TCRdb reprocessed the 5' RACE reads and stores each CDR3 protein as one record, lacking DNA. Here the sample table reports some 440,000 distinct CDR3 sequences. Sequenced sample: blood T cells: a sorted CD56 or NKG2C T cell subset, CD4+ or CD8+ T cells, or bulk PBMC T cells (not recorded which). This TCR came from a woman between 45 and 65 years old in good health. The chain couples TRBV4-1 to TRBJ1-4. The CDR3 loop reads CASSQVIRGEKLFF.